This TCR beta chain comes out of a study of CXCR3-negative and CXCR3-positive naive CD8 T cells. 5' RACE that incorporated UMI labels was used to prepare the TRB cDNA libraries. TCRdb reprocessed the 5' RACE reads and reports one entry per CDR3 protein, with no DNA. This sample's clone table lists some 130,000 distinct CDR3 sequences. Germline V gene data show CDR1 as SGHRS and CDR2 as YFSETQ. The CDR3 runs 15 residues. The V call is TRBV5-1, the J call TRBJ2-2; TCRdb outputs TRBD2, but without DNA this stays unchecked. Source material: naive CXCR3- CD8+ T cells from blood. This sample's subset: CD45RO-CCR7+CD27+CD95- naive CD8+ T cells lacking CXCR3 (TNR3-). The sequence derives from a human donor in good health. Some clones in this sample may be carry-over from other donors' samples. Here the CDR3 reads CASLGGPANTGELFF.